The present entry profiles one T cell receptor beta chain with its context. Its antigen is undetermined. PCR used 60 Vbeta primers and 13 Jbeta primers. Sequenced by immunoSEQ multiplex PCR; TCRdb stores in-frame clones only, minus some. The table records 100,000 to 150,000 clones, around 70% of them present only once. The data are from a study of cytomegalovirus exposure and HLA in healthy donors. The study's findings and limits: A later analysis found TCR association rates differed by HLA locus, highest for DRB1 and lowest for HLA-C.

Germline V gene lookup returns CDR1 SGHTA and CDR2 FQGNSA. V was cut by 0 bases and J by 6 bases, with 3 bases left in between. The CDR3 loop spans 12 amino acids. Sequenced: PBMCs. The receptor's source is a man younger than 45 in good health and CMV-seropositive. The genes are TRBV7-2 and TRBJ1-5; D call uncertain. CDR3 residues: CASSLAAQPQHF. In DNA form, the CDR3 reads TGTGCCAGCAGCTTAGCGGCTCAGCCCCAGCATTTT.